This T cell receptor (beta chain) was captured in a study of identical twins. Study results and limitations: A lower insertion count was a feature of abundant cord blood beta clonotypes, with no such feature in memory repertoires. With beta out-of-frame sequences, excess sharing by twins was weaker.

The germline CDR1 and CDR2 sequences are SGHAT and FQNNGV. CDR3 length: 17 residues. V was pared by 1 base and J by 3 bases, with 18 bases between. On this clonotype: Antigen specificity is unknown.

In TCRdb, the 5' RACE reads were re-called with MiXCR into one record per CDR3 protein. The sample lists roughly 1,500,000 distinct CDR3 sequences, around 33% seen once, with 0.25% to 0.3% in the top ten. The chain uses TRBV11-2 and TRBJ1-1; D possibly corresponds to TRBD1 (5 bases). The origin of this receptor is a newborn girl in good health. Sequencing used cord blood. The CDR3 DNA follows: TGTGCCAGCAGCTTAGCCCAGGGAGGAAGAAGGGACACTGAAGCTTTCTTT. Residues: CASSLAQGGRRDTEAFF.